This T cell receptor (beta chain) derives from a study of glioma-infiltrating T cells. Study-level findings and limits: Non-neoplastic patients had below-expected tissue-blood divergence, while all gliomas exceeded expectation. Very few CDR3 sequences were shared between tissue and blood.

Trimming took 4 bases from V and 1 from J, leaving 13 bases between them. Germline V gives CDR1 MGHRA, CDR2 YSYEKL. The CDR3 totals 15 residues. The iRepertoire nested amplicon-rescue multiplex PCR amplified TCR alpha and beta CDR3s from RNA. Tissue mRNA or PBMC total RNA, roughly 85-450 ng, went into one-step reverse transcription and amplification. In TCRdb, the multiplex PCR reads were re-called with MiXCR into one record per CDR3 protein. This sample has 100,000 to 150,000 distinct CDR3 sequences, with around 25% found just once. This clonotype was seen a handful of times. Its antigen is still unknown.

This chain uses TRBV4-1 with TRBJ2-5, with a possible D match to TRBD2 (7 bases). The clonotype comes from a human donor with low-grade glioma or glioblastoma, undergoing nonglioma brain surgery, or in good health (not recorded which). Source material: glioma tissue, nonneoplastic brain tissue, or PBMCs (not recorded which). The DNA for the CDR3 is TGCGCCAGCAGCCCTCCCGGGGGGCCCCAAGAGACCCAGTACTTC. The encoded protein is CASSPPGGPQETQYF.